The next 9 T cell receptor beta chains were all read from a single sample in a study of cytomegalovirus exposure and HLA in healthy donors. With 60 Vbeta and 13 Jbeta primers, the PCR was carried out. Only in-frame clones appear in the TCRdb table, and some are missing; sequencing was by immunoSEQ multiplex PCR. Of about 130,000 clones in the sample, 80% were seen once. Material: PBMCs. These receptors came from a young man in good health and CMV-seronegative.

This clone was observed a few times. V and J are TRBV7-2 and TRBJ1-1, with TRBD1 matching 8 bases. The germline V gene has CDR1 SGHTA and CDR2 FQGNSA. V shed 0 bases, J shed 1 base, and the junction held 10 bases outside the gene matches. This CDR3 is built from 18 residues. CDR3 loop: CASSLALTGGFWNTEAFF. The CDR3 DNA reads TGTGCCAGCAGCTTAGCGCTTACAGGGGGGTTTTGGAACACTGAAGCTTTCTTT.

This sequence joins TRBV6-5 and TRBJ1-1; D may be TRBD1 (6 bases). The V gene lost 5 bases and the J gene lost 6 bases, with 13 bases spanning the gap. Germline-derived CDR1 and CDR2 are MNHEY and SVGAGI. The CDR3 consists of 13 residues. The CDR3 DNA follows: TGTGCCAGCAGTCCGCGGACAGAGTCTGAAGCTTTCTTT. Translation gives CASSPRTESEAFF.

The rearrangement links TRBV19 to TRBJ2-1; 8 bases align to TRBD1. Germline loops: CDR1 LNHDA, CDR2 SQIVND (reference sequence). The CDR3 is made up of 15 amino acids. The V and J ends lost 4 bases and 0 bases, in that order; junction bases with no gene match: 2. CDR3 nucleotides: TGTGCCAGTAGTAGAACAGGGGGCTCCTACAATGAGCAGTTCTTC. It is translated as CASSRTGGSYNEQFF.

This clone was counted a few times. The chain has TRBV6-5 and TRBJ2-7; 7 nucleotides match TRBD1. V shed 0 bases and J 1 base; nucleotides not matched to a gene: 6. The CDR3 spans 16 residues. Germline lookup yields CDR1 MNHEY and CDR2 SVGAGI. The CDR3 DNA reads as TGTGCCAGCAGTTACTCGATTCAGGGGGATTCCTACGAGCAGTACTTC. Its translation: CASSYSIQGDSYEQYF.

The V and J genes are TRBV7-2 and TRBJ1-4; unclear D gene. V shed 2 bases and J shed 7 bases, with 11 bases lying between them. The CDR3 loop spans 14 amino acids. CDR1 SGHTA and CDR2 FQGNSA come from the germline V gene. This CDR3 is CASSLNAGSEKLFF. CDR3 DNA: TGTGCCAGCAGCTTAAATGCAGGTTCTGAAAAACTGTTTTTT.

This clone has only one observation. The rearrangement uses TRBV6-5 and TRBJ2-7; 8 nucleotides agree with TRBD1. J lost 4 bases, V lost 5 bases, and 10 bases had no gene match. Germline V lookup: CDR1 MNHEY, CDR2 SVGAGI. The CDR3 loop spans 15 amino acids. The CDR3 sequence: CASSPPDRVLYEQYF. Here the CDR3 DNA reads TGTGCCAGCAGTCCCCCGGACAGGGTTTTATACGAGCAGTACTTC.

The chain links TRBV12-5 to TRBJ1-1; D remains ambiguous. CDR3 length: 16 amino acids. The germline gives CDR1 LGHNT, CDR2 FRNRAP. With 1 base removed from V and 0 bases from J, the gap between germline ends came to 12 bases. CDR3 nucleotide sequence: TGTGCTAGTGGTTTGGCCCTCTACGGGGTGAACACTGAAGCTTTCTTT. The encoded protein is CASGLALYGVNTEAFF.

This chain connects TRBV30 to TRBJ2-1; 8 nucleotides agree with TRBD2. The CDR3 totals 11 residues. V dropped 2 bases and J dropped 12; count of bases not matched to a gene: 3. Looked up from germline, CDR1 is GTSNPN and CDR2 is SVGIG (reference sequence). The DNA of the CDR3 is TGTGCCTGGAGTACGGGAGGGTCGCAGTTCTTC. The encoded protein is CAWSTGGSQFF.

The chain links TRBV19 to TRBJ2-1; 7 nucleotides line up with TRBD2. The CDR3 is 15 residues long. The trim removed 3 bases at V and 6 bases at J, leaving 8 bases unmatched. CDR1 and CDR2 from the germline V gene are LNHDA and SQIVND (reference sequence). CDR3 coding DNA: TGTGCCAGTAGTATTTCGGCGGGAGTTGTCAATGAGCAGTTCTTC. Protein: CASSISAGVVNEQFF.